This entry concerns a single T cell receptor (beta chain). Its antigen is as yet unknown. The data originate from a study of shared clonotypes between healthy human individuals. Here immunoSEQ multiplex PCR was the method, and the copy in TCRdb shows in-frame clones only, minus some. The sample shows 600,000 or so clones, 95% of them seen only once. Selected positively for CCR7 and CD45RO-negative, naive CD8 cells excluded terminally differentiated effector memory CD45RA+ cells. Study-wide findings and caveats: Sorted-subset sequencing, rarefaction showed, was incomplete despite large depth.

This TCR derives from a woman aged 25-40 years in good health. Material for sequencing was naive CD8+ T cells sorted from blood.

The CDR3 loop reads CASSLLPAGESYEQYF. The CDR3 DNA sequence: TGTGCCAGCAGCTTATTGCCAGCGGGAGAATCCTACGAGCAGTACTTC. This chain links TRBV13 with TRBJ2-7; 8 nucleotides line up with TRBD2. The CDR3 has 16 residues. Germline V gives CDR1 PRHDT, CDR2 FYEKMQ (reference sequence). The junction had 7 bases not matched to a gene; V was cut back by 2 bases and J by 1 base.